This T cell receptor (beta chain) was obtained from a study of T cells after yellow fever vaccination. This clonotype was detected only a few times. The target antigen is unknown. One entry per CDR3 protein, called by TCRdb with MiXCR from the 5' RACE reads. The table lists under 300,000 distinct CDR3 sequences, around 6.7% of them singletons. The V gene end was trimmed by 4 bases and the J gene end by 7 bases; junction bases not matched to a gene: 16. Germline values: CDR1 LGHDT, CDR2 YNNKEL (reference sequence). The CDR3 extends over 17 amino acids. Study-wide findings and caveats: Although most clonotypes did not, a small share appeared in both CD4 and CD8 compartments. Most clones from primary vaccination were detected again post-booster (around 95% CD4, 88% CD8). Repertoires sorted by FACS could include abundant clonotypes that are contaminants from the bulk population.

The chain is built from TRBV3-1 and TRBJ2-7; TRBD2 matches 10 bases. This TCR was recovered from a man aged 25-45 years who received the YFV17D yellow fever vaccine. Sequencing used CD4+ T cells sorted from PBMCs, obtained on the day of the yellow fever booster vaccination. DNA for the CDR3: TGTGCCAGCAGCCGCCGGCGTCCGGGACTAGCGCACCTGGAGCAGTACTTC. As protein: CASSRRRPGLAHLEQYF.